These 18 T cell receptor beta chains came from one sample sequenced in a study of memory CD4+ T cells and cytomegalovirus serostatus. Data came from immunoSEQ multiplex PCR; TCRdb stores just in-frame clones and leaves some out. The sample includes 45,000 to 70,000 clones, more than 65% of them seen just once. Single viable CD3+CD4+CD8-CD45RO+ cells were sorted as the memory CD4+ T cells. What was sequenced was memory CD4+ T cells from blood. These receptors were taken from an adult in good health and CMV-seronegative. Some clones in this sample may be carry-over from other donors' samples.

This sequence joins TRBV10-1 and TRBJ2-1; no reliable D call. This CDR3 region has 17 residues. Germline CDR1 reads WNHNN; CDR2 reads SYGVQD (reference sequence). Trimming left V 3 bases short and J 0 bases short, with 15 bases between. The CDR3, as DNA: TGCGCCAGCAGTGAAACCCGGAGCTGCAGCTCCTACAATGAGCAGTTCTTC. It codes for CASSETRSCSSYNEQFF.

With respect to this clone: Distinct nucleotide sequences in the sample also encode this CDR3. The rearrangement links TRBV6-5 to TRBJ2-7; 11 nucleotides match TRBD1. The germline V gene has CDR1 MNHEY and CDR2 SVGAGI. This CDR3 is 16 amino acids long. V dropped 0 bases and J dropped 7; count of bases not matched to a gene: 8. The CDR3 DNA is TGTGCCAGCAGTTACTCCCCGGGACAGGGGGTGAGGGAGCAGTACTTC. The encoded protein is CASSYSPGQGVREQYF.

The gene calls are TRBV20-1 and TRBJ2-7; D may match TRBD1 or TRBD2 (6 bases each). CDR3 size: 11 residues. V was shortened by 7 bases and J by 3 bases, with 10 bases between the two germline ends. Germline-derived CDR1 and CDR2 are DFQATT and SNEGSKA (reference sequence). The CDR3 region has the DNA TGCAGTGTGAAGGGGGGCTACGAGCAGTACTTC. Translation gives CSVKGGYEQYF.

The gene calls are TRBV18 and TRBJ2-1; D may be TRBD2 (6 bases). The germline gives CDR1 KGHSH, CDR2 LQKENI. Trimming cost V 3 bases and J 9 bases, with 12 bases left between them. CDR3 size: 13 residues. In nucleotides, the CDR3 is TGTGCCAGCTCACCCCTAGCGAATAGTGAGCAGTTCTTC. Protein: CASSPLANSEQFF.

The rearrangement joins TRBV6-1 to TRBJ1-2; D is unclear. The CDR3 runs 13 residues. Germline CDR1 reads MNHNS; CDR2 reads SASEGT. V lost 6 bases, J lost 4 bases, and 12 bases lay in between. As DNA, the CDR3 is TGTGCCAGCAGGGAAACAAGTGTCTATGGCTACACCTTC. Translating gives CASRETSVYGYTF.

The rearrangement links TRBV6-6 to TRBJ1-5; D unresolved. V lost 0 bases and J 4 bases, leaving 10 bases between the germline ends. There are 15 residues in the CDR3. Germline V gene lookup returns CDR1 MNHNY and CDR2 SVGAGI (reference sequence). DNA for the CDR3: TGTGCCAGCAGTTACTCGGATAGACTGAATCAGCCCCAGCATTTT. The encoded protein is CASSYSDRLNQPQHF.

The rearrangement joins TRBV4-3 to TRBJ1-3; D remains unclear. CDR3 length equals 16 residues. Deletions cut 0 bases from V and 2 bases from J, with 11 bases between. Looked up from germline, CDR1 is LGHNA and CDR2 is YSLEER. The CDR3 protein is CASSQDTRHTGNTIYF. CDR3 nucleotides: TGCGCCAGCAGCCAAGATACCAGACATACTGGAAACACCATATATTTT.

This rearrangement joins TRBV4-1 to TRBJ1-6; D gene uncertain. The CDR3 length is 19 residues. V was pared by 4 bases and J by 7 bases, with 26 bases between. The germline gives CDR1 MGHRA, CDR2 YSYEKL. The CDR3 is CASSRSLSEGYGLNSPLHF. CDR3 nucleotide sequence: TGCGCCAGCAGCCGCTCCCTCTCGGAGGGTTACGGTCTAAATTCACCCCTCCACTTT.

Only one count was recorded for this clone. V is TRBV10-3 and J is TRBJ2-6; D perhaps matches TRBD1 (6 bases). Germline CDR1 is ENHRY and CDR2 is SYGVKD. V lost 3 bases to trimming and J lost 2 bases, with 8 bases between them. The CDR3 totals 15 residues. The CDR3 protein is CAISDEGAGANVLTF. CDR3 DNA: TGTGCCATCAGTGATGAGGGGGCTGGGGCCAACGTCCTGACTTTC.

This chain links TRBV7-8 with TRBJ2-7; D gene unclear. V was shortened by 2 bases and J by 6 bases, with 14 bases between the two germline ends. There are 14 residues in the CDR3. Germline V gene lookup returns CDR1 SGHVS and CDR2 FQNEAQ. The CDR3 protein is CASSLRSGWGEQYF. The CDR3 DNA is TGTGCCAGCAGCTTAAGGTCCGGGTGGGGCGAGCAGTACTTC.

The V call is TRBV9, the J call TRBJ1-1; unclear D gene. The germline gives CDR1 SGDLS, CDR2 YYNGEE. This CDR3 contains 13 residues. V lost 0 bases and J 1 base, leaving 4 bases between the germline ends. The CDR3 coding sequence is TGTGCCAGCAGCGTAGCTCAGAACACTGAAGCTTTCTTT. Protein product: CASSVAQNTEAFF.

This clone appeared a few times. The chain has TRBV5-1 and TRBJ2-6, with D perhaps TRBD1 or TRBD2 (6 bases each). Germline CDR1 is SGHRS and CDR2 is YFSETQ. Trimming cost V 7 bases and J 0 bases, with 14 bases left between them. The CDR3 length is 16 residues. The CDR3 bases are TGCGCCAGCCAGAGGGGGGAGAGCTCTGGGGCCAACGTCCTGACTTTC. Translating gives CASQRGESSGANVLTF. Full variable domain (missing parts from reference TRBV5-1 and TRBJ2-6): KAGVTQTPRYLIKTRGQQVTLSCSPISGHRSVSWYQQTPGQGLQFLFEYFSETQRNKGNFPGRFSGRQFSNSRSEMNVSTLELGDSALYLCASQRGESSGANVLTFGAGSRLTVL.

Written as DNA, the CDR3 is TGTGCCAGCACCCCTCCCAGGGGCGAGGTTTATTTT. Translation gives CASTPPRGEVYF. This rearrangement joins TRBV28 to TRBJ1-3; possibly TRBD1 for D (6 bases). In germline, CDR1 is MDHEN, CDR2 SYDVKM. This CDR3 is built from 12 residues. Trimming removed 7 bases from V and 16 bases from J, with 20 bases in between.

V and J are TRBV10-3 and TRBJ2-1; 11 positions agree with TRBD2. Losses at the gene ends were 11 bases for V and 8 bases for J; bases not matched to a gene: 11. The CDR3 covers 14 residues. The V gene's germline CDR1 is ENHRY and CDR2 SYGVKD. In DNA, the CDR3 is TGTGCCTCGTCAACTAGCGGGAGTCTCGATGAGCAGTTCTTC. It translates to CASSTSGSLDEQFF.

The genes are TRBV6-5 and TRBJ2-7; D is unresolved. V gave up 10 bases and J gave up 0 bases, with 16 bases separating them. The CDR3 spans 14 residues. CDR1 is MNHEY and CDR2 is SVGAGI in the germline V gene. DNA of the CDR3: TGTGCCACCAAGGTGTTCTCGAGCTCCTACGAGCAGTACTTC. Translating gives CATKVFSSSYEQYF.

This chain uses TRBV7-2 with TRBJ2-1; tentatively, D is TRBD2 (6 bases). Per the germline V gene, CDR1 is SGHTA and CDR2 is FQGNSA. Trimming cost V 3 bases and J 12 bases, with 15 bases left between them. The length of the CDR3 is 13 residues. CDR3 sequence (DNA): TGTGCCAGCAGCTTGGGACTTGACTTACCGCAGTTCTTC. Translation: CASSLGLDLPQFF.

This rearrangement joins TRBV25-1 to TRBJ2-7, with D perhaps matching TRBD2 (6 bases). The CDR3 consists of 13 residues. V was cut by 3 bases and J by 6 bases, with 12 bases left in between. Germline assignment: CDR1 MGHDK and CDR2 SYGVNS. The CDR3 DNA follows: TGTGCCAGCAGTGAGTGGGAGGTCTCCGAGCAGTACTTC. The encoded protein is CASSEWEVSEQYF.

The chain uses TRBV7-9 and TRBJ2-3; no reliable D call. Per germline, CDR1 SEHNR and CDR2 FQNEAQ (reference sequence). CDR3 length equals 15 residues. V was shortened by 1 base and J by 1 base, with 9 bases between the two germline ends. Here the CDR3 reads CASSLVSGGTDTQYF. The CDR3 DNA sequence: TGTGCCAGCAGCTTAGTATCCGGTGGCACAGATACGCAGTATTTT.